This entry lists 13 T cell receptor beta chains sequenced from one sample in a study of T cells and Merkel cell carcinoma outcomes. The repertoire was sequenced with immunoSEQ multiplex PCR; TCRdb's copy has only in-frame clones and lacks some. Among 12,000 to 15,000 clones listed, over 85% were seen once. Sequencing was done on a sample of tumor tissue from Merkel cell carcinoma. These receptors came from a human donor with Merkel cell carcinoma.

The chain links TRBV10-3 to TRBJ1-5, with a possible D match to TRBD1 (5 bases). Germline V gene data show CDR1 as ENHRY and CDR2 as SYGVKD. The CDR3 spans 13 residues. V lost 8 bases and J 6 bases, leaving 14 bases between the germline ends. This CDR3 reads CAIRPGGGQPQHF. The DNA of the CDR3 is TGTGCCATCCGGCCGGGCGGGGGTCAGCCCCAGCATTTT.

The chain couples TRBV18 to TRBJ1-2, with 7 bases that match TRBD1. V was pared by 3 bases and J by 6 bases, with 10 bases of the junction left unmatched. This CDR3 has 15 residues. Germline CDR1 KGHSH, CDR2 LQKENI. Here the CDR3 reads CASSPQIQGLDGYTF. The DNA for the CDR3 is TGTGCCAGCTCACCGCAAATACAGGGGCTTGATGGCTACACCTTC.

The V call is TRBV15, the J call TRBJ2-7; 9 bases line up with TRBD1. The CDR3 is 14 amino acids. Trimming took 5 bases from V and 1 from J; bases not matched to a gene: 3. Germline V CDR1 and CDR2: LNHNV, YYDKDF (reference sequence). The CDR3 loop is CATSGDRASYEQYF. DNA for the CDR3: TGTGCCACCAGCGGGGACAGGGCATCCTACGAGCAGTACTTC.

This chain links TRBV12-5 with TRBJ2-1; 10 bases align to TRBD2. CDR3 length: 15 residues. Germline loops: CDR1 LGHNT, CDR2 FRNRAP. Trimming cost V 3 bases and J 4 bases; bases outside gene matches: 3. The DNA for the CDR3 is TGTGCTAGTGGTTTCCCTAGCGGGGGATACAATGAGCAGTTCTTC. This gives the protein CASGFPSGGYNEQFF.

This clone was seen just once. The chain's CDR3 is CASRRDSNQPQHF. CDR3 in DNA: TGTGCCAGCAGAAGGGACAGCAATCAGCCCCAGCATTTT. The genes are TRBV2 and TRBJ1-5; TRBD1 is a possible D gene (5 bases). Germline values: CDR1 SNHLY, CDR2 FYNNEI. Between the trimmed V and J ends, which lost 6 bases and 1 base, there was a span of 7 bases. The CDR3 runs to 13 residues.

The chain is built from TRBV9 and TRBJ1-1; no firm D call. This CDR3 spans 13 amino acids. Trimming cost V 0 bases and J 5 bases, with 8 bases left between them. Germline-derived CDR1 and CDR2 are SGDLS and YYNGEE. The CDR3 protein is CASSVAPGTEAFF. DNA of the CDR3: TGTGCCAGCAGCGTAGCTCCGGGGACTGAAGCTTTCTTT.

The V gene is TRBV7-6, the J gene TRBJ2-5, with D tentatively TRBD2 (5 bases). Looked up from germline, CDR1 is SGHVS and CDR2 is FNYEAQ. V was pared by 1 base and J by 4 bases, with 13 bases between. This CDR3 has 15 residues. CDR3: CASSLDVGVGETQYF. In nucleotides, the CDR3 is TGTGCCAGCAGCTTAGATGTGGGAGTAGGAGAGACCCAGTACTTC.

A single count supports this clone. This chain uses TRBV5-1 with TRBJ1-1; D is uncertain. Per germline, CDR1 SGHRS and CDR2 YFSETQ. This CDR3 is built from 13 residues. V was clipped by 3 bases and J by 1 base, with 7 bases between them. As DNA, the CDR3 is TGCGCCAGCAGCTCGACACCGAACACTGAAGCTTTCTTT. This sequence encodes CASSSTPNTEAFF.

This chain joins TRBV18 and TRBJ1-1; D is ambiguous. Trimming left V 6 bases short and J 8 bases short, with 10 bases between. Germline V gene sequence: CDR1 KGHSH, CDR2 LQKENI. This CDR3 spans 11 amino acids. CDR3 sequence (DNA): TGTGCCAGCTCCTCTCTAGAGGAAGCTTTCTTT. Translated, it gives CASSSLEEAFF.

The chain uses TRBV5-4 and TRBJ1-1, with D possibly TRBD1 on 5 matching bases. CDR3 length: 14 residues. Trimming took 4 bases from V and 3 from J, leaving 13 bases between them. Germline CDR1 and CDR2: SGHNT and YYREEE (reference sequence). As DNA, the CDR3 is TGTGCCAGCAGCCCGACAGTTTTAGACACTGAAGCTTTCTTT. It specifies CASSPTVLDTEAFF.

The V call is TRBV4-2, the J call TRBJ1-5, with D unresolved. Trimming took off 1 base at V and 4 bases at J, with 8 bases between the two ends. The CDR3 extends over 14 amino acids. Germline V lookup: CDR1 LGHNA, CDR2 YNFKEQ. The CDR3, as DNA: TGTGCCAGCAGCCAAGTTGGGAGAAATCAGCCCCAGCATTTT. Its protein product is CASSQVGRNQPQHF.

V and J are TRBV7-8 and TRBJ2-7; TRBD1 matches 10 bases. Looked up from germline, CDR1 is SGHVS and CDR2 is FQNEAQ. This CDR3 comprises 15 residues. The junction had 3 bases not matched to a gene; V was cut back by 0 bases and J by 4 bases. The DNA for the CDR3 is TGTGCCAGCAGCTTAGCACGGACAGGGGGGTACGAGCAGTACTTC. Protein sequence: CASSLARTGGYEQYF.

This clone was detected only a few times. The rearrangement joins TRBV30 to TRBJ2-3; D uncertain. Per germline, CDR1 GTSNPN and CDR2 SVGIG (reference sequence). This CDR3 has 14 residues. Trimming shortened V by 5 bases and J by 0 bases, and 12 bases separated the two germline ends. The DNA for the CDR3 is TGTGCCTGGGCGCTCGGCGGAAGCACAGATACGCAGTATTTT. It is translated as CAWALGGSTDTQYF.